This TCR beta chain was obtained from a study of shared clonotypes between healthy human individuals. Study observations and caveats: Generally, estimated richness proved larger in naive subsets than it did in memory subsets. Clonotypes shared by all four sorted-subset donors had higher generation probabilities than non-shared clonotypes.

The data were produced by immunoSEQ multiplex PCR, yet TCRdb's version contains in-frame clones alone and is incomplete. This table has approximately 530,000 clones, around 96% appearing once. The CDR3 spans 15 residues. V lost 5 bases, J lost 1 base, and 15 bases lay in between. CDR1 SEHNR and CDR2 FQNEAQ come from the germline V gene (reference sequence). About this clone itself: The antigen is unknown.

The sequenced sample consisted of naive CD4+ T cells sorted from blood. Subset: CD45RA+ positively selected. The origin of this receptor is a woman aged 25 to 45 in good health. J is TRBJ2-7 and V is TRBV7-9; no firm D call. The DNA for the CDR3 is TGTGCCAGCAGCCCCAGCATCAAAGTTTCCTACGAGCAGTACTTC. Amino acids: CASSPSIKVSYEQYF.